This T cell receptor (beta chain) was sequenced for a study of chemoradiotherapy in HPV16-positive cancers (dated by TCRdb to between 2021 and 2022). With regard to the full study: Candidate HPV-specific T-cell clones and common TCR motifs were defined through functional T-cell assays on cells from a couple of HPV16-positive patients. The study set out to ask whether T-cell immunity against the HPV oncoproteins E6 and E7 changes over the course of chemoradiotherapy and whether that immunity affects survival. The candidate HPV-specific TCRs and motifs were then tracked in TCR repertoires from 86 patients with HPV-related cancers.

Library preparation employed the immunoSEQ multiplex PCR assay. In its TCRdb copy, this immuneACCESS table keeps in-frame sequences only and misses some clones. Where compared with another copy, unresolved V genes explain less than half of these, and the others have no known cause. For this sample there are some 10,000 clones; approximately 77% appear just once. The top ten clonotypes cover less than 50% of the sample. Repertoires were sampled repeatedly over the course of chemoradiotherapy so that clonal expansion in the tumor microenvironment could be followed. The germline V gene (reference sequence) specifies LNHDA as CDR1 and SQIVND as CDR2. The CDR3 has 13 amino acids, counting the end cysteine and phenylalanine. The DNA shown is the 39-base CDR3, in frame from base 1. V gives up 4 bases and J gives up 4 bases, and the segment between their germline ends measures 10 bases. The research as a whole found: Expansion of candidate HPV-specific clones and E7-related TCR motifs was observed in the tumor microenvironment during treatment, whereas no such expansion was observed for non-HPV-specific T cells. The functional definition of HPV-specific T cells was derived from only two HPV16-positive patients, and the survival association was reported for HPV16-positive patients. Improved recurrence-free survival in HPV16-positive patients was associated with expansion of HPV-responsive T cells during chemoradiotherapy.

A note on this clone: No cognate antigen has been identified for it. No much larger clonotype is one base removed from it; base qualities were not supplied.

Recombination joined TRBV19 with TRBJ1-2, with the D segment identity uncertain. The input for sequencing was tumor tissue, taken from a patient who underwent chemoradiotherapy. The receptor was derived from a human donor with HPV-associated anogenital cancer. The nucleotides read TGTGCCAGTAGTACGGCTGACGGCTATGGCTACACCTTC. This codes for CASSTADGYGYTF.